This TCR beta chain was sequenced during a study of T cell repertoires in cytomegalovirus infection. MiXCR was run by TCRdb on the reads, yielding one entry per CDR3 protein. The sample lists fewer than 550,000 distinct CDR3 sequences, about 33% occurring once. The CDR3 is 12 residues long. Looked up from germline, CDR1 is SGHVS and CDR2 is FQNEAQ. The V end was cut by 3 bases, the J end by 13 bases, with 10 bases between. This clonotype was counted many times. Sequencing was done on a sample of PBMCs. This chain links TRBV7-8 with TRBJ1-6; D gene ambiguous. The sequence was obtained from a human donor in good health (CMV status not recorded). Some clones in this sample may be carry-over from other donors' samples. This chain's CDR3 is CASSLDRGPLHF. The CDR3 region has the DNA TGTGCCAGCAGCTTGGATCGGGGTCCCCTCCACTTT.